The entry that follows covers one TCR beta chain sequence. This clone came up many times. This receptor's antigen is unknown. No much larger clone exists at a distance of one base, and base qualities are not known. This entry comes from a study of metastatic and nonmetastatic thyroid tumors (dated by TCRdb to about 2020). The study in broad terms: Repertoires were compared across peripheral blood and tumor or nodule tissue samples from malignant and benign thyroid patients. Broad study findings and their caveats: In both blood and tumor samples, TCR beta diversity was reported to be significantly higher in malignant tumors than in benign nodules.

Libraries were made using PCR. For sequencing, an Illumina HiSeq 4000 was employed. The TCR beta-chain CDR3 region of each patient was profiled by high-throughput sequencing. The paper's processing steps were these. Drawing on CDR3 differences between clinicopathological groups, the researchers built a classifier meant to tell apart patients with distant-metastatic papillary thyroid cancer. Repertoire diversity was assessed with the Shannon index, and tumor-blood repertoire similarity with the Morisita-Horn index. TCRdb cleaned the public reads at Q25 with fastp, built clones with MiXCR and kept in-frame beta chains. TCRdb, not the original authors, processed these V and J calls. This sample has more than 40,000 clones in its table, and less than 5% of those were observed once. The top ten constitute around 9.6% of the sample. No treatment had been received by any patient before thyroid surgery. The study retrospectively analysed patient clinical samples collected from the early 2010s to the late 2010s using T-cell receptor beta sequencing.

V has 0 bases trimmed and J has 6 bases trimmed; junction bases matching no gene number 6. For CDR1 and CDR2, the germline V gene lists SGHRS and YFSETQ. Including the terminal cysteine and phenylalanine, the CDR3 comprises 15 residues. Only the CDR3 portion is preserved as DNA: 45 bases, with reading frame beginning at the first base. Here the chain combines TRBV5-1 and TRBJ2-3; 8 bases in the junction line up with TRBD1. Sequencing was carried out using blood. This TCR was recovered from a female donor with papillary thyroid cancer or a benign thyroid nodule (not recorded which). Some clones in this sample may be carry-over from other donors' samples. The CDR3 here reads CASSLAAGGSDTQYF. The sequenced DNA is TGCGCCAGCAGCTTGGCAGCAGGGGGCAGTGATACGCAGTATTTT.